This T cell receptor beta chain was captured in a study of blood T cell repertoires in COVID-19. Study details: T cells, B-cell-depleted T cells, or PBMCs provided the cDNA or gDNA that served as material.

Some clones are missing from TCRdb's copy, which holds only in-frame ones; the method was immunoSEQ multiplex PCR. The sample has more than 200,000 clones; 84% are singletons. Sequenced: peripheral blood. This TCR came from a man aged 55 to 70 with acute or convalescent COVID-19.

CDR3 protein: CASSGVRGFLYEQYF. As DNA, the CDR3 is TGTGCCAGCAGTGGGGTCCGCGGTTTTCTTTACGAGCAGTACTTC. The chain is built from TRBV2 and TRBJ2-7; D gene uncertain. This CDR3 contains 15 residues. Germline V gene sequence: CDR1 SNHLY, CDR2 FYNNEI. Trimming stripped 4 bases from V and 4 bases from J, with 17 bases between.